This T cell receptor (beta chain) was obtained from a study of T cell responses to AZD1222 COVID-19 vaccine. Study results and limitations: Of spike-specific TCRs, nearly half reportedly target regions left unmutated in variants.

CDR3 length equals 16 residues. Germline V gene lookup returns CDR1 LGHNA and CDR2 YNFKEQ. V was trimmed by 0 bases and J by 4 bases, leaving 15 bases between them. The assay was immunoSEQ multiplex PCR, and TCRdb's table has in-frame clones only and misses some. The table includes about 48,000 clones, roughly 85% detected once. On this clone: Its target is unknown.

V usage is TRBV4-2 and J usage is TRBJ1-1; a possible D gene is TRBD1 (6 bases). Here the sequenced sample was peripheral blood, taken 28 days after the second AZD1222 dose. This receptor was obtained from an adult who received the AZD1222 COVID-19 vaccine. CDR3 in DNA: TGTGCCAGCAGCCAAGATGGGAACAGGGTGAGCACTGAAGCTTTCTTT. Encoded protein: CASSQDGNRVSTEAFF.